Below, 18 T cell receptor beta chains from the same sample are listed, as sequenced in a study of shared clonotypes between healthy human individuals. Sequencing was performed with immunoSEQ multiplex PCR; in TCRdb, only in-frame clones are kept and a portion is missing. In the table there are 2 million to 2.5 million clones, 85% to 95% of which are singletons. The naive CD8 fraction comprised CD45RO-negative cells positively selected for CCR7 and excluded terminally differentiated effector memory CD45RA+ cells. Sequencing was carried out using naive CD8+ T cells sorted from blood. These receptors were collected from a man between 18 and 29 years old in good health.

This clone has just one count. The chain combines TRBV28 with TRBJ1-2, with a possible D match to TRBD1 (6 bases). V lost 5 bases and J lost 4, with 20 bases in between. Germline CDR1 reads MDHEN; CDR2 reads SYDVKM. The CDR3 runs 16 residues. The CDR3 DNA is TGTGCCAGCAGTGAGGGGGGTTCGGTTCCCCGCTATGGCTACACCTTC. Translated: CASSEGGSVPRYGYTF.

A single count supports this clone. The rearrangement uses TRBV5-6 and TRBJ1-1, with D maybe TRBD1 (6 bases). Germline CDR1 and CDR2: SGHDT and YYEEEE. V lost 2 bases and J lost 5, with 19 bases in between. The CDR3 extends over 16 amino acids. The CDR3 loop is CASSLRQGNSRTEAFF. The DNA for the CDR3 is TGTGCCAGCAGCTTACGGCAGGGGAATTCCCGGACTGAAGCTTTCTTT.

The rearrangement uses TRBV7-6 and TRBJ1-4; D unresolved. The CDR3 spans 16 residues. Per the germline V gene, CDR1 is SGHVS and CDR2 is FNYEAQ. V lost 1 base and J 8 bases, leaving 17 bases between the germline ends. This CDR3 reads CASSLGTHRSTEKLFF. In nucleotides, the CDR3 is TGTGCCAGCAGCTTAGGTACCCACCGGTCTACGGAAAAACTGTTTTTT.

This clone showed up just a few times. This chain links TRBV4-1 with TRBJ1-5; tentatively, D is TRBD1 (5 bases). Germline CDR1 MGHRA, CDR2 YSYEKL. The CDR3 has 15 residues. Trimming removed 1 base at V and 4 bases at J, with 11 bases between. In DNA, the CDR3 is TGCGCCAGCAGCCAAGGTTATGACAGAAATCAGCCCCAGCATTTT. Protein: CASSQGYDRNQPQHF.

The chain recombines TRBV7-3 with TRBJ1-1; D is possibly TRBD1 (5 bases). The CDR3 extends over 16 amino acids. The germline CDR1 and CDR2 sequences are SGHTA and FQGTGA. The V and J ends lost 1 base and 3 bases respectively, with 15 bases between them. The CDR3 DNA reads TGTGCCAGCAGCTTAATTCTAGTCAGGGAGGACACTGAAGCTTTCTTT. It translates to CASSLILVREDTEAFF.

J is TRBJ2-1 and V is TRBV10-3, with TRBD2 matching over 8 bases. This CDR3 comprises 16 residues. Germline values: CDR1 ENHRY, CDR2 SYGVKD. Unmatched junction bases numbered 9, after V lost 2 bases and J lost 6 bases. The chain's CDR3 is CAISEELAGLGNEQFF. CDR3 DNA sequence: TGTGCCATCAGTGAGGAGCTAGCGGGCCTAGGCAATGAGCAGTTCTTC.

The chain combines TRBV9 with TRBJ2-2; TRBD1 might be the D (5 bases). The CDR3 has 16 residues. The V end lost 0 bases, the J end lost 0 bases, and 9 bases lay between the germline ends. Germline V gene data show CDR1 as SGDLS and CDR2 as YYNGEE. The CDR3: CASSVERQSNTGELFF. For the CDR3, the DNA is TGTGCCAGCAGCGTAGAGAGACAGTCGAACACCGGGGAGCTGTTTTTT.

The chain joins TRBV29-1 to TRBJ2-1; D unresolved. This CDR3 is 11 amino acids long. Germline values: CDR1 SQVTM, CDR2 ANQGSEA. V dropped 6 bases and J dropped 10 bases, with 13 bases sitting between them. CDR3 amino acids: CSVLGIGEQFF. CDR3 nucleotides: TGCAGCGTCCTGGGGATAGGCGAGCAGTTCTTC.

The CDR3 bases are TGTGCCAGCAGCTTGAGCTATCAAGGGAATTCACCCCTCCACTTT. Its translation: CASSLSYQGNSPLHF. The rearrangement links TRBV7-2 to TRBJ1-6; D remains unclear. Germline V CDR1 and CDR2: SGHTA, FQGNSA. The CDR3 totals 15 residues. Trimming cost V 3 bases and J 7 bases, with 13 bases left between them.

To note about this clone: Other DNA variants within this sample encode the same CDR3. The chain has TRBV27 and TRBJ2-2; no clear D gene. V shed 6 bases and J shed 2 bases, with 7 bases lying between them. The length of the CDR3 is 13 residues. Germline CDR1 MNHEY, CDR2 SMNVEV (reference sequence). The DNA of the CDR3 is TGTGCCAGCAGGTCCCTCAACACCGGGGAGCTGTTTTTT. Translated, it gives CASRSLNTGELFF.

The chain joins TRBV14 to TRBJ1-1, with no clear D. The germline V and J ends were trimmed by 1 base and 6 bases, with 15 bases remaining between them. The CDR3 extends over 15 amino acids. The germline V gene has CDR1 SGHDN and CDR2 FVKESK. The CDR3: CASSQGSETYSEAFF. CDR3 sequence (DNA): TGTGCCAGCAGCCAAGGTTCAGAGACGTATTCTGAAGCTTTCTTT. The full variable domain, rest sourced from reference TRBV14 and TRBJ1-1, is EAGVTQFPSHSVIEKGQTVTLRCDPISGHDNLYWYRRVMGKEIKFLLHFVKESKQDESGMPNNRFLAERTGGTYSTLKVQPAELEDSGVYFCASSQGSETYSEAFFGQGTRLTVV.

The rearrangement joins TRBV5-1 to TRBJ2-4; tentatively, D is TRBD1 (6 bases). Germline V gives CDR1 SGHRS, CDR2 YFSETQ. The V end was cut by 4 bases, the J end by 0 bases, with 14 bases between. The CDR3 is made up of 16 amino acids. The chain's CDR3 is CASSETGPAAKNIQYF. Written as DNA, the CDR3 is TGCGCCAGCAGCGAAACAGGGCCTGCAGCCAAAAACATTCAGTACTTC.

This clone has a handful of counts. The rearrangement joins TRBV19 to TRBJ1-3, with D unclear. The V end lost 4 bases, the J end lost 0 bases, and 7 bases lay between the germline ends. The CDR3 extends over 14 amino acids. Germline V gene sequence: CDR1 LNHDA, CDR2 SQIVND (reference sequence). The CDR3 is CASSSWSSGNTIYF. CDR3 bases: TGTGCCAGTAGTAGCTGGAGCTCTGGAAACACCATATATTTT.

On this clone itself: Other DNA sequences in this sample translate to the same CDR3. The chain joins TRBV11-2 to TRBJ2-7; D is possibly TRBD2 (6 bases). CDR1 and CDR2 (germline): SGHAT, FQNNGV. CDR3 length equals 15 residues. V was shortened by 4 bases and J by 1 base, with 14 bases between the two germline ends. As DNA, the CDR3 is TGTGCCAGCAGCTCCGGGGGTTGGGGTTCCTACGAGCAGTACTTC. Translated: CASSSGGWGSYEQYF.

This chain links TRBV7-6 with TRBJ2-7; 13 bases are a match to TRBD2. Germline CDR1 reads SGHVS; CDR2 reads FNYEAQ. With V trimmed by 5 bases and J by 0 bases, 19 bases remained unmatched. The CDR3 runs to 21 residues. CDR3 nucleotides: TGTGCCAGCAGCGTGACTAGCGGGAGGACCGAGTTGGGACAGAGCTCCTACGAGCAGTACTTC. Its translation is CASSVTSGRTELGQSSYEQYF.

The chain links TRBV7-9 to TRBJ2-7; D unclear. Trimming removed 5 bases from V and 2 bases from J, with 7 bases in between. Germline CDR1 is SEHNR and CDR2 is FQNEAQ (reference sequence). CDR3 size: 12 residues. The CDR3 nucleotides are TGTGCCAGCAGCATAGATACCTACGAGCAGTACTTC. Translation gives CASSIDTYEQYF.

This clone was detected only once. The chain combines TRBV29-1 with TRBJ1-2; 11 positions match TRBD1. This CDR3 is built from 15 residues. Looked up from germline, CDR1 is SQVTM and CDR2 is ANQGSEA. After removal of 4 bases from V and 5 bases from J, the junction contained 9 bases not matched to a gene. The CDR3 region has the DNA TGCAGCGTTGGTCCGGGGACAGGGGGTGATTATGGCTACACCTTC. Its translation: CSVGPGTGGDYGYTF.

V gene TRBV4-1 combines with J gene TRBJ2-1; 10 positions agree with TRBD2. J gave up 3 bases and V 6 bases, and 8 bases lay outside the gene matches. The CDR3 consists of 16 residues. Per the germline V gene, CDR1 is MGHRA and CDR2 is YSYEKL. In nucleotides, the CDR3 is TGCGCCAGCAGGCGCGAGCGGGAGGGGGTCTACAATGAGCAGTTCTTC. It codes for CASRREREGVYNEQFF.